Sequencing of this TCR beta chain was carried out in a study of blood T cell repertoires in COVID-19. Study information: In each case, the material was cDNA or gDNA derived from T cells, B-cell-depleted T cells, or PBMCs.

The CDR3 is 15 amino acids. Germline-derived CDR1 and CDR2 are MNHEY and SVGAGI. The V segment lost 2 bases and the J segment 5 bases; nucleotides outside the gene matches: 4. Per the authors' pipeline: Researchers report that nucleated cell counts were estimated from reference gene primer amplification. Libraries were prepared by immunoSEQ multiplex PCR; TCRdb keeps only in-frame clonotypes and omits some of them. V and J calls and clone size are as listed in that table; D and trimming were resolved from the DNA. This sample has fewer than 250,000 clones; about 83% occur once, and the top ten carry 5.1%. This clone was seen a handful of times.

The sequence was obtained from a woman aged 70-85 years with active or convalescent COVID-19. This rearrangement joins TRBV6-5 to TRBJ2-1, with TRBD2 identical over 9 bases. The specimen was peripheral blood. DNA for the CDR3: TGTGCCAGCAGTTACCCGGCTAGCGGGGACAATGAGCAGTTCTTC. It translates to CASSYPASGDNEQFF.